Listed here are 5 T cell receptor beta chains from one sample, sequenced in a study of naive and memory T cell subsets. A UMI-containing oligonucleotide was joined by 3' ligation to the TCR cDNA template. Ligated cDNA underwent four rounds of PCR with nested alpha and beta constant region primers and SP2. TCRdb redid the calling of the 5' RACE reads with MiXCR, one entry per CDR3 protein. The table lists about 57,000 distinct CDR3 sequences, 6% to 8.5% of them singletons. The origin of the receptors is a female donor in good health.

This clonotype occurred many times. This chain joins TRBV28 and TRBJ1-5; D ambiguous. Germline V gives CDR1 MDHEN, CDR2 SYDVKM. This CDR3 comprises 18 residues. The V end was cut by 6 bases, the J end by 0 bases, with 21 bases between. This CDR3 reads CASSPIEPQHYSNQPQHF. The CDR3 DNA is TGTGCCAGCAGCCCGATCGAGCCACAGCATTATAGCAATCAGCCCCAGCATTTT. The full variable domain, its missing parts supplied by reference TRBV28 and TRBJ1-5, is DVKVTQSSRYLVKRTGEKVFLECVQDMDHENMFWYRQDPGLGLRLIYFSYDVKMKEKGDIPEGYSVSREKKERFSLILESASTNQTSMYLCASSPIEPQHYSNQPQHFGDGTRLSIL.

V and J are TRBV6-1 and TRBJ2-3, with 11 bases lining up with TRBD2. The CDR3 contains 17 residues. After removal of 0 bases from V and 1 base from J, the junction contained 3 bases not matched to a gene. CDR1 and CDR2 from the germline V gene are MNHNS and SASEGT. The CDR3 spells CASSEARGLAGTDTQYF. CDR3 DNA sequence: TGTGCCAGCAGTGAAGCGAGGGGACTAGCGGGCACAGATACGCAGTATTTT.

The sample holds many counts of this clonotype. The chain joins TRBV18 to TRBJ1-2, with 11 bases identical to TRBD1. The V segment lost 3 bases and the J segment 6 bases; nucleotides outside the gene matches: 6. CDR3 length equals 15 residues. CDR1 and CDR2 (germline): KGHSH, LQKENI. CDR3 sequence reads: CASSPRGQGANGYTF. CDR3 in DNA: TGTGCCAGCTCACCTAGAGGACAGGGGGCAAATGGCTACACCTTC.

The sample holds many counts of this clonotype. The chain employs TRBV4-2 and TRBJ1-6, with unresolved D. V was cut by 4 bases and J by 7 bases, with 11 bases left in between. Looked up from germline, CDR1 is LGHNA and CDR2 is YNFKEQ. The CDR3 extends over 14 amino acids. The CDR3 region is CASSPASQNSPLHF. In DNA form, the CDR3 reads TGTGCCAGCAGCCCAGCATCGCAGAATTCACCCCTCCACTTT.

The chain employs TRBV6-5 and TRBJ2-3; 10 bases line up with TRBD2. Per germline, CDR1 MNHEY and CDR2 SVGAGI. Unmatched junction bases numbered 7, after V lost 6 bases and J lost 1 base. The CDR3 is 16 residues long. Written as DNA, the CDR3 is TGTGCCAGCAGGCCTCGAACTAGCGGGGGCACAGATACGCAGTATTTT. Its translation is CASRPRTSGGTDTQYF.